This passage covers 9 T cell receptor beta chains from one sample sequenced in a study of spatial heterogeneity in lung cancer. Time point defined: blood at routine non-recurrence follow-up after resection. A single record per CDR3 protein comes from TCRdb applying MiXCR to the 5' RACE reads. The profile covers approximately 39,000 distinct CDR3 sequences, with 6.5% to 9.5% appearing a single time and about 9.2% taken by the ten largest. The input for sequencing was PBMCs, taken at follow-up. The receptors come from a male donor with early-stage non-small cell lung cancer.

This clonotype was seen many times. The chain links TRBV12-3 or TRBV12-4 to TRBJ2-7; TRBD1 aligns across 7 bases. CDR3 length equals 14 residues. V was pared by 4 bases and J by 2 bases, with 5 bases of the junction left unmatched. CDR3 DNA: TGTGCCAGCAGTTCCGGGACAGCTCCCTACGAGCAGTACTTC. It is translated as CASSSGTAPYEQYF.

On this clonotype: The junction shows a germline mismatch at one end, possibly a read error. This chain connects TRBV7-2 to TRBJ2-5; D might be TRBD1 or TRBD2, each matching 6 bases. Germline values: CDR1 SGHTA, CDR2 FQGNSA. The CDR3 has 15 residues. CDR3 coding DNA: TGTGCCAGCAGCTTAGCGGGGGGCTGGCAAGAGACTCAGTACTTC. Its translation is CASSLAGGWQETQYF.

This clonotype appeared many times. The chain joins TRBV18 to TRBJ1-1; D is ambiguous. Trimming took off 2 bases at V and 3 bases at J, with 16 bases between the two ends. Germline V gene lookup returns CDR1 KGHSH and CDR2 LQKENI. The CDR3 is 16 residues long. The CDR3 sequence: CASSPSSLGSYTEAFF. The CDR3 region has the DNA TGTGCCAGCTCACCAAGCAGCCTTGGGTCCTACACTGAAGCTTTCTTT. Full variable domain (missing parts from reference TRBV18 and TRBJ1-1): NAGVMQNPRHLVRRRGQEARLRCSPMKGHSHVYWYRQLPEEGLKFMVYLQKENIIDESGMPKERFSAEFPKEGPSILRIQQVVRGDSAAYFCASSPSSLGSYTEAFFGQGTRLTVV.

This clonotype was seen ten or more times. The chain carries TRBV7-2 and TRBJ2-5, with D perhaps being TRBD1 or TRBD2 (6 bases each). There are 15 residues in the CDR3. Germline-derived CDR1 and CDR2 are SGHTA and FQGNSA. Trimming pared 1 base from V and 7 bases from J, leaving 16 bases between. CDR3 sequence (DNA): TGTGCCAGCAGCTTAGGGTCGGGGGCTCAGGGGACCCAGTACTTC. This translates into CASSLGSGAQGTQYF.

Turning to this clonotype: A much larger clonotype is one base distant, so this may be a read error. The J gene is TRBJ2-5, the V gene TRBV7-6, with 7 nucleotides matching TRBD2. Per germline, CDR1 SGHVS and CDR2 FNYEAQ. J gave up 5 bases and V 4 bases, and 7 bases lay outside the gene matches. This CDR3 comprises 14 residues. CDR3: CASSSGLQLETQYF. The CDR3 coding sequence is TGTGCCAGCAGCTCGGGACTACAGCTGGAGACCCAGTACTTC.

This clonotype is medium-sized within its sample. V and J are TRBV29-1 and TRBJ1-1, with D maybe TRBD1 (5 bases). The germline gives CDR1 SQVTM, CDR2 ANQGSEA. The CDR3 totals 11 residues. The V end was cut by 5 bases, the J end by 5 bases, with 9 bases between. CDR3 sequence: CSVQGYTEAFF. The CDR3 nucleotides are TGCAGCGTTCAGGGATATACTGAAGCTTTCTTT. The full variable domain, completed using reference TRBV29-1 and TRBJ1-1, is SAVISQKPSRDICQRGTSLTIQCQVDSQVTMMFWYRQQPGQSLTLIATANQGSEATYESGFVIDKFPISRPNLTFSTLTVSNMSPEDSSIYLCSVQGYTEAFFGQGTRLTVV.

This clonotype was counted many times. The chain is built from TRBV20-1 and TRBJ1-5, with 8 nucleotides matching TRBD1. The CDR3 is 13 residues long. Germline CDR1 and CDR2: DFQATT and SNEGSKA (reference sequence). J gave up 0 bases and V 6 bases, and 1 base lay outside the gene matches. The CDR3 DNA follows: TGCAGTGCGACAGGGGATAGCAATCAGCCCCAGCATTTT. This encodes CSATGDSNQPQHF.

This clonotype was found many times. The V and J genes are TRBV2 and TRBJ1-5, with D perhaps TRBD1 (5 bases). CDR1 is SNHLY, CDR2 FYNNEI, per germline. The germline V and J ends were trimmed by 5 bases and 5 bases, with 7 bases remaining between them. The CDR3 consists of 12 residues. In DNA form, the CDR3 reads TGTGCCAGCAGTCGCAGGGATCAGCCCCAGCATTTT. This sequence encodes CASSRRDQPQHF.

J is TRBJ2-1 and V is TRBV19, with 10 bases aligning to TRBD2. The trim removed 1 base at V and 4 bases at J, leaving 1 base unmatched. The CDR3 covers 15 residues. Germline values: CDR1 LNHDA, CDR2 SQIVND (reference sequence). The CDR3 region is CASSIGTSGYNEQFF. In DNA form, the CDR3 reads TGTGCCAGTAGTATAGGGACTAGCGGTTACAATGAGCAGTTCTTC.